The present T cell receptor beta chain was sequenced within a study of cytomegalovirus exposure and HLA in healthy donors. V gave up 6 bases and J gave up 3 bases, with 12 bases separating them. The CDR3 runs to 13 residues. CDR1 and CDR2 from the germline V gene are MNHEY and SVGAGI. About this clone: Its antigen is unidentified.

The study, taken as a whole, reports: Generally TCR sequences proved uncommon, though certain public TCRs appeared in numerous donors.

Primers included in the PCR were 60 Vbeta and 13 Jbeta primers. The protocol was immunoSEQ multiplex PCR, while the TCRdb copy is restricted to in-frame clones and leaves out a portion. The sample yields about 200,000 clones, over 65% seen once. Sequencing was done on a sample of PBMCs. This sequence was found in a man younger than 35 in good health and CMV-seronegative. The gene calls are TRBV6-5 and TRBJ2-7, with a weak D call TRBD2 (5 bases). CDR3 sequence: CASSPGLDYEQYF. CDR3 DNA sequence: TGTGCCAGCAGCCCCGGACTGGACTACGAGCAGTACTTC.